These 2 T cell receptor beta chains were sequenced from one sample in a study of blood T cell repertoires in COVID-19. Some clones are missing from TCRdb's copy, which holds only in-frame ones; the method was immunoSEQ multiplex PCR. This table holds approximately 400,000 clones, roughly 87% found once. Sequencing was performed on PBMCs or T cells enriched from blood (not recorded which). These receptors were obtained from a woman aged 50 to 65 who had recovered from COVID-19.

The chain is built from TRBV4-3 and TRBJ1-2; 9 positions agree with TRBD1. The CDR3 extends over 15 amino acids. J gave up 6 bases and V 2 bases, and 7 bases lay outside the gene matches. The germline V gene encodes CDR1 LGHNA and CDR2 YSLEER. CDR3 in amino acids: CASSQPQGAPNGYTF. CDR3 sequence (DNA): TGCGCCAGCAGCCAACCACAGGGGGCGCCGAATGGCTACACCTTC.

The chain carries TRBV6-5 and TRBJ1-1; D remains ambiguous. V was trimmed by 6 bases and J by 2 bases, leaving 16 bases between them. This CDR3 contains 15 residues. Per germline, CDR1 MNHEY and CDR2 SVGAGI. The CDR3 DNA sequence: TGTGCCAGCAGCGGTAGGACTGGCGCAAACACTGAAGCTTTCTTT. Translating gives CASSGRTGANTEAFF.